The text below deals with one T cell receptor (beta chain). The data are from a study of long-term antiretroviral therapy in people with HIV. Trimming shortened V by 2 bases and J by 0 bases, and 17 bases separated the two germline ends. Germline lookup yields CDR1 MNHEY and CDR2 SMNVEV (reference sequence). This CDR3 comprises 17 residues. Version v3.0 of the immunoSEQ assay was performed at survey level. The data were produced by immunoSEQ multiplex PCR, yet TCRdb's version contains in-frame clones alone and is incomplete. This sample has under 15,000 clones, with more than 75% found just once. The sequencing here drew on unsorted PBMCs, taken around 8 years after starting antiretroviral therapy. V and J are TRBV27 and TRBJ2-7, with D perhaps matching TRBD2 (7 bases). The clonotype was recovered from a man in his forties or fifties with HIV. CDR3 DNA sequence: TGTGCCAGCAGTTTAGCGGGGGCCTTTCCCAGCTCCTACGAGCAGTACTTC. Translating it yields CASSLAGAFPSSYEQYF.